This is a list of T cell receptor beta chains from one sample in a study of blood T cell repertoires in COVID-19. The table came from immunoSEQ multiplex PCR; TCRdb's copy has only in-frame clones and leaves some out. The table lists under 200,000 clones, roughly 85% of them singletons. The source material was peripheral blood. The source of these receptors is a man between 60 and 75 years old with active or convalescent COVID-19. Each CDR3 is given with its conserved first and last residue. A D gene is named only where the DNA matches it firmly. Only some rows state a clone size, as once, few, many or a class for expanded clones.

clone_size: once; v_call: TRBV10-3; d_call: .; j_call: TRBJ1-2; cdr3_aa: CAISQDYGYTF; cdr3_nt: TGTGCCATCAGTCAGGACTATGGCTACACCTTC
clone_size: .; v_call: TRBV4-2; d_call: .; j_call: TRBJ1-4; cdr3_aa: CASSFEGGLANEKLFF; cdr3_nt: TGTGCCAGCAGCTTCGAGGGGGGGCTAGCTAATGAAAAACTGTTTTTT
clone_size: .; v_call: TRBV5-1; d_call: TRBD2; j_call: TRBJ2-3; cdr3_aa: CASSLAAKRGTDTQYF; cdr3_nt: TGCGCCAGCAGCTTGGCCGCTAAGCGGGGGACAGATACGCAGTATTTT
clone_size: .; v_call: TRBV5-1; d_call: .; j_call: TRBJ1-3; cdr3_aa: CASSLKTGPFSGNTIYF; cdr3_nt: TGCGCCAGCAGCTTGAAAACAGGGCCTTTCTCTGGAAACACCATATATTTT
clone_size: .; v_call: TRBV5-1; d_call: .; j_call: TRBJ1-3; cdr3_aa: CASSLGNGDTIYF; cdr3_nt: TGCGCCAGCAGCTTGGGCAACGGGGACACCATATATTTT
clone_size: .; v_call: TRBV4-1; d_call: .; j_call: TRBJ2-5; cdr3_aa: CASSQEGGRETQYF; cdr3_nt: TGCGCCAGCAGCCAAGAGGGGGGACGGGAGACCCAGTACTTC
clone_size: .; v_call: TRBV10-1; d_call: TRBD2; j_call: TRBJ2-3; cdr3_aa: CASSESGLAGADTQYF; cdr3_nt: TGCGCCAGCAGTGAGTCGGGACTAGCGGGGGCAGATACGCAGTATTTT
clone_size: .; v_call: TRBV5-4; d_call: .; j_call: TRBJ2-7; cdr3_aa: CASSLGGRGPYEQYF; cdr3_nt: TGTGCCAGCAGCTTGGGCGGCAGGGGTCCCTACGAGCAGTACTTC
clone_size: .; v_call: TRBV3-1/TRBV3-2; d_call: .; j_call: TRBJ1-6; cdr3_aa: CASSQEGVSPLHF; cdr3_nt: TGTGCCAGCAGCCAAGAAGGGGTCTCACCCCTCCACTTT
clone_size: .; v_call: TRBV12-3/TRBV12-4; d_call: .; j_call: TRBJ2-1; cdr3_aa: CASSLRSNEQFF; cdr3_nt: TGTGCCAGCAGTTTAAGGAGCAATGAGCAGTTCTTC
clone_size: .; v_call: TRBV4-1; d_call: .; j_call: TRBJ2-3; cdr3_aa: CASSQDLFRDNTDTQYF; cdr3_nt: TGCGCCAGCAGCCAAGATCTTTTCCGGGACAACACAGATACGCAGTATTTT
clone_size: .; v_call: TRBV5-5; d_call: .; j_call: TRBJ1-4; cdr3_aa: CASSLMAGGNEKLFF; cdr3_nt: TGTGCCAGCAGCTTGATGGCGGGGGGAAATGAAAAACTGTTTTTT
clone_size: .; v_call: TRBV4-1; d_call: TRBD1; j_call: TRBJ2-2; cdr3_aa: CASSQGTGNNGGELFF; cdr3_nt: TGCGCCAGCAGCCAGGGGACAGGGAATAACGGCGGGGAGCTGTTTTTT
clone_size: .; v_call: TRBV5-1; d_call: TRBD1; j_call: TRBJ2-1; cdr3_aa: CASSLGQGLDEQFF; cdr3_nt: TGCGCCAGCAGCTTGGGACAGGGTCTCGATGAGCAGTTCTTC
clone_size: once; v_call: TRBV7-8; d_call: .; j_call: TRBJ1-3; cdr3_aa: CASRQGRFGNTIYF; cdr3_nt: TGTGCCTCCCGGCAGGGGCGATTTGGAAACACCATATATTTT
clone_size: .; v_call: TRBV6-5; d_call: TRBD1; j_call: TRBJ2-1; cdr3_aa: CASIPWDSTYNEQFF; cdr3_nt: TGTGCCAGCATCCCATGGGACAGTACTTACAATGAGCAGTTCTTC
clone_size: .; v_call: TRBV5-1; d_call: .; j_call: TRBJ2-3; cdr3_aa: CASSLSTNTDTQYF; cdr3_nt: TGCGCCAGCAGCTTGTCCACAAACACAGATACGCAGTATTTT
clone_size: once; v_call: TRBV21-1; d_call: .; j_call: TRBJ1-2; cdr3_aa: CASSPIRDRGLGYGYTF; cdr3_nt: TGTGCCAGCAGCCCTATCCGGGACAGGGGGCTTGGCTATGGCTACACCTTC